This T cell receptor beta chain was observed in a study of OX40 agonist ivuxolimab in advanced cancers. Assay: immunoSEQ multiplex PCR; the TCRdb copy retains only in-frame clones and omits some. The top ten hold 36% of the sample, which has 30,000 to 40,000 clones, over 85% seen once. Trimming cost V 7 bases and J 0 bases; bases outside gene matches: 6. The CDR3 loop spans 13 amino acids. Germline values: CDR1 SQVTM, CDR2 ANQGSEA. The source material was CD4+ or CD8+ T cells sorted from blood, sampled in a trial of the OX40 agonist ivuxolimab. This sequence was found in an adult with an advanced solid tumor such as melanoma, head and neck, liver or kidney cancer. The genes are TRBV29-1 and TRBJ2-7; TRBD1 matches 7 bases. The CDR3 DNA is TGCAGCGCTACCGGGACAGCCTCCTACGAGCAGTACTTC. Translated, it gives CSATGTASYEQYF.